This T cell receptor beta chain was obtained from a study of PD-1 blockade in classical Hodgkin lymphoma. Time point here: cycle 4 day 1 (C4D1), after more than 5 weeks of nivolumab. Brentuximab vedotin exposure varied, and every patient relapsed after autologous stem cell transplantation. The protocol was immunoSEQ multiplex PCR, while the TCRdb copy is restricted to in-frame clones and leaves out a portion. There are about 92,000 clones in the sample; approximately 86% occur only once, and around 15% lies in the top ten. Trimming at V came to 3 bases and at J to 1 base, leaving 5 bases not matched to a gene. CDR1 SGHTA and CDR2 FQGNSA come from the germline V gene. The CDR3 contains 16 residues.

The V and J genes are TRBV7-2 and TRBJ2-2; 7 nucleotides match TRBD1. The receptor comes from a human donor with classical Hodgkin lymphoma. Here the sequenced sample was peripheral blood mononuclear cells (PBMCs), taken before the fourth cycle of nivolumab. As DNA, the CDR3 is TGTGCCAGCAGCTTTGCAGGGGGAATGAACACCGGGGAGCTGTTTTTT. It specifies CASSFAGGMNTGELFF.